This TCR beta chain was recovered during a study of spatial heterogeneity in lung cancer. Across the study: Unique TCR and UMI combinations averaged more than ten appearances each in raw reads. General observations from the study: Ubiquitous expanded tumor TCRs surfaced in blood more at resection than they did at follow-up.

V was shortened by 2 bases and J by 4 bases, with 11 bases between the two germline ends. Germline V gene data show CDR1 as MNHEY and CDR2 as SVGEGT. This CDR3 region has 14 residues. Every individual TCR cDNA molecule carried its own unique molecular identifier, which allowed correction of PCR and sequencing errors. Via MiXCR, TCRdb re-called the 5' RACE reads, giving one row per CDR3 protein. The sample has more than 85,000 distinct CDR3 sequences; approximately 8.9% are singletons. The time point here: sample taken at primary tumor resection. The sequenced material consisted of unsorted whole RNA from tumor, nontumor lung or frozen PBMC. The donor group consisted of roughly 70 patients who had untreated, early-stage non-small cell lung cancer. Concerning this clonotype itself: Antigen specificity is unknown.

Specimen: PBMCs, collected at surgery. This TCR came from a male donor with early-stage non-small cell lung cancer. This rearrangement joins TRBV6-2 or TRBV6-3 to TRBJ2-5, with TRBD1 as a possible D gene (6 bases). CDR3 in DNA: TGTGCCAGCAGTTACCCGAAAGGGGGAGAGACCCAGTACTTC. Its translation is CASSYPKGGETQYF.